What follows are 10 T cell receptor beta chains derived from one specimen sequenced in a study of blood T cell dynamics during melanoma immunotherapy. Time point given: pre-treatment baseline. Measured with immunoSEQ multiplex PCR; TCRdb has only the in-frame clones, and not every one. This table has several thousand clones, 81% appearing once. Specimen: blood, collected from a patient treated with checkpoint blockade. These TCRs come from a human donor with melanoma.

The V gene is TRBV18, the J gene TRBJ2-1; a possible D gene is TRBD2 (6 bases). V dropped 3 bases and J dropped 0 bases, with 12 bases sitting between them. This CDR3 comprises 16 residues. Germline loops: CDR1 KGHSH, CDR2 LQKENI. The CDR3 DNA reads as TGTGCCAGCTCACCGACGGGGGTGGGCTCCTACAATGAGCAGTTCTTC. It specifies CASSPTGVGSYNEQFF.

The V gene is TRBV27, the J gene TRBJ2-7, with D perhaps TRBD1 or TRBD2 (6 bases each). V lost 5 bases and J lost 0, with 20 bases in between. This CDR3 has 17 residues. CDR1 and CDR2 from the germline V gene are MNHEY and SMNVEV (reference sequence). The CDR3 sequence is CASSTQSFGGISYEQYF. CDR3 coding DNA: TGTGCCAGCAGTACACAATCGTTCGGGGGCATCTCCTACGAGCAGTACTTC.

This clone has only a few counts. The chain couples TRBV14 to TRBJ1-1, with D possibly matching TRBD1 (6 bases). Between the trimmed V and J ends, which lost 8 bases and 3 bases, there was a span of 13 bases. Germline-derived CDR1 and CDR2 are SGHDN and FVKESK. The CDR3 is 13 residues long. CDR3 in DNA: TGTGCCAGCGTACAGGGCAGGGACACTGAAGCTTTCTTT. Its translation: CASVQGRDTEAFF.

The chain links TRBV9 to TRBJ2-7, with D hard to call. The CDR3 spans 15 residues. The V gene lost 0 bases and the J gene lost 3 bases, with 13 bases spanning the gap. The germline gives CDR1 SGDLS, CDR2 YYNGEE. CDR3 coding DNA: TGTGCCAGCAGCGTAGCTAGTGGGTCTTACTACGAGCAGTACTTC. It yields the protein CASSVASGSYYEQYF.

This clone was detected only a few times. V is TRBV7-2 and J is TRBJ1-1; 7 bases line up with TRBD1. V trimming: 1 base; J trimming: 4 bases; junction bases outside the gene matches: 3. The CDR3 consists of 14 residues. Germline CDR1 SGHTA, CDR2 FQGNSA. CDR3 protein: CASSLEGASTEAFF. CDR3 in DNA: TGTGCCAGCAGCTTAGAGGGGGCAAGCACTGAAGCTTTCTTT.

This chain links TRBV7-8 with TRBJ2-7; the D gene is possibly TRBD1 (6 bases). The germline V gene has CDR1 SGHVS and CDR2 FQNEAQ. Trimming stripped 1 base from V and 0 bases from J, with 10 bases between. The CDR3 totals 15 residues. CDR3: CASSLVADSSYEQYF. The CDR3 nucleotides are TGTGCCAGCAGCTTAGTTGCGGACAGCTCCTACGAGCAGTACTTC.

The V and J genes are TRBV28 and TRBJ1-1; D might be TRBD1 (6 bases). Germline assignment: CDR1 MDHEN and CDR2 SYDVKM. The V end was cut by 11 bases, the J end by 4 bases, with 14 bases between. The CDR3 runs to 12 residues. The DNA for the CDR3 is TGTGCCGGGGGGGGCTATGGCACTGAAGCTTTCTTT. Protein sequence: CAGGGYGTEAFF.

This chain joins TRBV9 and TRBJ2-2; 10 bases are shared with TRBD2. The CDR3 sequence is 15 residues long. Looked up from germline, CDR1 is SGDLS and CDR2 is YYNGEE. Trimming removed 3 bases from V and 7 bases from J; junction bases left unmatched: 6. The CDR3 loop reads CASSGTSGKVGELFF. CDR3 sequence (DNA): TGTGCCAGCAGCGGGACTAGCGGAAAGGTCGGGGAGCTGTTTTTT.

V and J are TRBV2 and TRBJ2-1; D call uncertain. The CDR3 has 14 amino acids. Germline CDR1 is SNHLY and CDR2 is FYNNEI. The ends were cut back, 6 bases at V and 2 bases at J, with 11 bases in the middle. CDR3 sequence (DNA): TGTGCCAGCAGACCAAGGGTGACCTACAATGAGCAGTTCTTC. Encoded protein: CASRPRVTYNEQFF.

The rearrangement joins TRBV5-4 to TRBJ1-1, with D possibly TRBD1 on 6 matching bases. Trimming pared 7 bases from V and 0 bases from J, leaving 10 bases between. CDR3 length: 13 amino acids. Germline-derived CDR1 and CDR2 are SGHNT and YYREEE (reference sequence). This CDR3 is CASLGQLNTEAFF. The DNA for the CDR3 is TGTGCCAGCCTAGGACAGTTGAACACTGAAGCTTTCTTT.